This passage covers 26 T cell receptor beta chains from one sample sequenced in a study of blood T cell repertoires in COVID-19. Sequenced by immunoSEQ multiplex PCR; TCRdb stores in-frame clones only, minus some. The sample lists 140,000 or so clones; roughly 88% were seen once. The sequenced sample consisted of peripheral blood. These receptors all stem from a man between 65 and 85 years old with acute or convalescent COVID-19.

The chain recombines TRBV2 with TRBJ1-2; no reliable D call. V was cut by 0 bases and J by 5 bases, with 19 bases left in between. Germline CDR1 reads SNHLY; CDR2 reads FYNNEI. The CDR3 covers 17 residues. The CDR3 bases are TGTGCCAGCAGTGAAGCGCTGGCAGGTGGAATCGTGTATGGCTACACCTTC. Translating gives CASSEALAGGIVYGYTF.

The V gene is TRBV6-6, the J gene TRBJ2-2, with D possibly TRBD2 on 6 matching bases. The V and J ends lost 8 bases and 5 bases respectively, with 18 bases between them. The CDR3 spans 15 residues. The germline CDR1 and CDR2 sequences are MNHNY and SVGAGI (reference sequence). CDR3 nucleotide sequence: TGTGCCAGCTCAAATCGGCGGGGCTTGACCGGGGAGCTGTTTTTT. Protein: CASSNRRGLTGELFF.

V and J are TRBV4-1 and TRBJ1-6; 9 bases match TRBD1. The V gene's germline CDR1 is MGHRA and CDR2 YSYEKL. CDR3 size: 14 residues. J was trimmed by 8 bases and V by 5 bases; bases with no gene match: 4. This CDR3 reads CASSYDRGDSPLHF. DNA for the CDR3: TGCGCCAGCAGCTACGACAGGGGGGATTCACCCCTCCACTTT.

The V and J genes are TRBV19 and TRBJ1-1; 9 bases line up with TRBD1. This CDR3 has 15 amino acids. CDR1 and CDR2 (germline): LNHDA, SQIVND (reference sequence). J gave up 2 bases and V 7 bases, and 8 bases lay outside the gene matches. The CDR3 reads CASKGQGSGNTEAFF. The CDR3 DNA follows: TGTGCCAGTAAGGGACAGGGATCGGGAAACACTGAAGCTTTCTTT. The complete variable domain, with remaining parts taken from reference TRBV19 and TRBJ1-1, reads DGGITQSPKYLFRKEGQNVTLSCEQNLNHDAMYWYRQDPGQGLRLIYYSQIVNDFQKGDIAEGYSVSREKKESFPLTVTSAQKNPTAFYLCASKGQGSGNTEAFFGQGTRLTVV.

The rearrangement joins TRBV6-2 or TRBV6-3 to TRBJ1-1, with D hard to call. The CDR3 is 12 amino acids. Germline V gene sequence: CDR1 MNHEY, CDR2 SVGEGT. V was clipped by 5 bases and J by 7 bases, with 11 bases between them. DNA of the CDR3: TGTGCCAGCAGTACCAGTCTTTATGAAGCTTTCTTT. Its protein is CASSTSLYEAFF.

As concerns this clone: At one end the junction does not follow the germline gene, possibly because of a read error. The rearrangement links TRBV7-2 to TRBJ2-1; TRBD2 agrees at 11 bases. Germline CDR1 SGHTA, CDR2 FQGNSA. The CDR3 covers 17 residues. For the CDR3, the DNA is TGTGCCAGCAGCCTACTCTTTCGGACTAGCGGGCTGGCAGTCTCGGTCTTC. It specifies CASSLLFRTSGLAVSVF.

This clone appeared a single time. This chain joins TRBV11-3 and TRBJ2-1; 7 positions match TRBD1. CDR1 is SGHNT and CDR2 is YENEEA in the germline V gene. The CDR3 spans 15 residues. The junction had 6 bases not matched to a gene; V was cut back by 1 base and J by 6 bases. CDR3 in amino acids: CASSLGTGAFNEQFF. For the CDR3, the DNA is TGTGCCAGCAGCTTAGGAACAGGGGCATTCAATGAGCAGTTCTTC.

The J gene is TRBJ1-2, the V gene TRBV29-1, with D unresolved. The V end was cut by 0 bases, the J end by 6 bases, with 11 bases between. The CDR3 consists of 13 residues. CDR1 SQVTM and CDR2 ANQGSEA come from the germline V gene. CDR3 sequence reads: CSVEDLTGNGYTF. For the CDR3, the DNA is TGCAGCGTTGAAGATCTAACGGGGAATGGCTACACCTTC.

This clone was counted between two and nine times. The chain couples TRBV7-9 to TRBJ1-1, with D perhaps TRBD1 (5 bases). Germline assignment: CDR1 SEHNR and CDR2 FQNEAQ (reference sequence). The ends were cut back, 1 base at V and 9 bases at J, with 12 bases in the middle. The CDR3 is 13 amino acids. The DNA for the CDR3 is TGTGCCAGCAGCTTAGAGGGGATTGGGCAAGCTTTCTTT. It specifies CASSLEGIGQAFF.

The chain is built from TRBV7-9 and TRBJ1-2; D gene unclear. V was pared by 1 base and J by 8 bases, with 8 bases between. CDR1 is SEHNR and CDR2 is FQNEAQ in the germline V gene (reference sequence). The CDR3 runs 12 residues. The CDR3 nucleotides read TGTGCCAGCAGCTTAGTTGAGGGCGGCTACACCTTC. Protein sequence: CASSLVEGGYTF.

In its sample, this clone was seen a few times. The chain uses TRBV7-8 and TRBJ1-2; D not resolved. Looked up from germline, CDR1 is SGHVS and CDR2 is FQNEAQ. Deletions cut 7 bases from V and 7 bases from J, with 16 bases between. This CDR3 spans 13 amino acids. This CDR3 is CASMNSPSGGYTF. The CDR3 DNA is TGTGCCAGCATGAACTCTCCGAGCGGTGGCTACACCTTC.

V is TRBV20-1 and J is TRBJ1-3; unclear D gene. The germline CDR1 and CDR2 sequences are DFQATT and SNEGSKA (reference sequence). The CDR3 covers 11 residues. V lost 4 bases, J lost 3 bases, and 4 bases lay in between. CDR3 nucleotide sequence: TGCAGTGCTATAAATGGAAACACCATATATTTT. Residues: CSAINGNTIYF.

The chain's CDR3 is CASSEDSGGARNTGELFF. As DNA, the CDR3 is TGTGCCAGCAGTGAAGACAGCGGGGGGGCCCGGAACACCGGGGAGCTGTTTTTT. The V gene is TRBV2, the J gene TRBJ2-2, with 10 bases identical to TRBD2. The CDR3 runs 18 residues. Germline-derived CDR1 and CDR2 are SNHLY and FYNNEI. After removal of 1 base from V and 1 base from J, the junction contained 6 bases not matched to a gene.

The rearrangement links TRBV10-3 to TRBJ1-2; D not resolved. Trimming removed 0 bases at V and 5 bases at J, with 10 bases between. The CDR3 is made up of 14 amino acids. Germline CDR1 ENHRY, CDR2 SYGVKD. CDR3 region: CAISESAADYGYTF. Here the CDR3 DNA reads TGTGCCATCAGTGAGTCGGCGGCAGATTATGGCTACACCTTC.

The V call is TRBV30, the J call TRBJ2-5; D possibly corresponds to TRBD2 (6 bases). Germline assignment: CDR1 GTSNPN and CDR2 SVGIG (reference sequence). The CDR3 covers 12 residues. V lost 6 bases to trimming and J lost 1 base, with 9 bases between them. The CDR3 spells CACDSGQETQYF. The CDR3 DNA is TGTGCCTGTGATAGCGGCCAAGAGACCCAGTACTTC.

This chain connects TRBV20-1 to TRBJ2-2; 8 bases fit TRBD1. V gave up 3 bases and J gave up 7 bases; unmatched junction bases: 7. This CDR3 contains 14 residues. The germline gives CDR1 DFQATT, CDR2 SNEGSKA (reference sequence). CDR3 DNA sequence: TGCAGTGCTAGTGACAGGGGATCCGGCGGGGAGCTGTTTTTT. This translates into CSASDRGSGGELFF.

The CDR3 coding sequence is TGTGCCAGCAGGTCGACGGGACAAGAGAACAAGCAGTACTTC. This gives the protein CASRSTGQENKQYF. V is TRBV14 and J is TRBJ2-7, with TRBD1 as a possible D gene (6 bases). The CDR3 sequence is 14 residues long. From germline, CDR1 is SGHDN and CDR2 FVKESK. Trimming removed 6 bases at V and 8 bases at J, with 20 bases between.

The chain joins TRBV27 to TRBJ1-5, with 8 bases aligning to TRBD1. Looked up from germline, CDR1 is MNHEY and CDR2 is SMNVEV (reference sequence). This CDR3 is 14 amino acids long. V gave up 4 bases and J gave up 5 bases; unmatched junction bases: 4. CDR3 region: CASSSTGGHQPQHF. CDR3 coding DNA: TGTGCCAGCAGTTCCACAGGGGGGCATCAGCCCCAGCATTTT.

In nucleotides, the CDR3 is TGTGCCAGCAGTCCCCGTCGGCAGGGGAGGGCAGATACGCAGTATTTT. The encoded protein is CASSPRRQGRADTQYF. The chain couples TRBV14 to TRBJ2-3, with a weak D call TRBD2 (7 bases). The CDR3 contains 16 residues. Germline V CDR1 and CDR2: SGHDN, FVKESK. Trimming removed 6 bases from V and 4 bases from J, with 20 bases in between. Drawing the rest from reference TRBV14 and TRBJ2-3, the complete variable domain is EAGVTQFPSHSVIEKGQTVTLRCDPISGHDNLYWYRRVMGKEIKFLLHFVKESKQDESGMPNNRFLAERTGGTYSTLKVQPAELEDSGVYFCASSPRRQGRADTQYFGPGTRLTVL.

The chain is built from TRBV19 and TRBJ2-1, with 7 bases lining up with TRBD2. From germline, CDR1 is LNHDA and CDR2 SQIVND (reference sequence). The CDR3 has 16 residues. Trimming at V came to 1 base and at J to 3 bases, leaving 6 bases not matched to a gene. The CDR3 protein is CASSIGGAGLYNEQFF. DNA for the CDR3: TGTGCCAGTAGTATAGGTGGAGCGGGGCTCTACAATGAGCAGTTCTTC.

The chain joins TRBV30 to TRBJ1-6; no firm D call. The CDR3 spans 15 residues. V lost 3 bases and J 4 bases, leaving 13 bases between the germline ends. Germline-derived CDR1 and CDR2 are GTSNPN and SVGIG (reference sequence). In nucleotides, the CDR3 is TGTGCCTGGAGGCCTACCCGAAGTTATAATTCACCCCTCCACTTT. Translated: CAWRPTRSYNSPLHF.

CDR3 in amino acids: CASSYWSSENTGELFF. Written as DNA, the CDR3 is TGTGCCAGCAGTTACTGGTCTAGCGAAAACACCGGGGAGCTGTTTTTT. The rearrangement links TRBV11-2 to TRBJ2-2; D is perhaps TRBD2 (6 bases). The germline V and J ends were trimmed by 6 bases and 2 bases, with 16 bases remaining between them. CDR3 length: 16 residues. CDR1 SGHAT and CDR2 FQNNGV come from the germline V gene. The full variable domain, its missing parts supplied by reference TRBV11-2 and TRBJ2-2, is EAGVAQSPRYKIIEKRQSVAFWCNPISGHATLYWYQQILGQGPKLLIQFQNNGVVDDSQLPKDRFSAERLKGVDSTLKIQPAKLEDSAVYLCASSYWSSENTGELFFGEGSRLTVL.

The CDR3 loop reads CASNKGPGQGNGYTF. CDR3 in DNA: TGTGCCAGCAACAAAGGCCCGGGACAGGGGAATGGCTACACCTTC. V is TRBV6-4 and J is TRBJ1-2; 10 positions match TRBD1. Germline CDR1 and CDR2: MRHNA and SNTAGT. The CDR3 has 15 amino acids. Trimming took 7 bases from V and 6 from J; bases not matched to a gene: 11.

V is TRBV5-1 and J is TRBJ1-4, with 9 bases fitting TRBD1. Germline trimming cut 4 bases from V and 4 bases from J; bases unmatched to any gene: 2. The CDR3 contains 14 residues. Germline lookup yields CDR1 SGHRS and CDR2 YFSETQ. CDR3 nucleotides: TGCGCCAGCAGCCGGACAGGGGATAATGAAAAACTGTTTTTT. Translated: CASSRTGDNEKLFF.

This chain links TRBV5-1 with TRBJ1-3, with no clear D. Deletions cut 0 bases from V and 0 bases from J, with 10 bases between. Germline CDR1 reads SGHRS; CDR2 reads YFSETQ. The CDR3 is made up of 16 amino acids. The CDR3 nucleotides read TGCGCCAGCAGCTTGGAGGCGGTCAACTCTGGAAACACCATATATTTT. It specifies CASSLEAVNSGNTIYF.

The chain links TRBV5-4 to TRBJ2-7, with TRBD2 matching 10 bases. The CDR3 extends over 17 amino acids. The V segment lost 4 bases and the J segment 3 bases; nucleotides outside the gene matches: 13. From germline, CDR1 is SGHNT and CDR2 YYREEE (reference sequence). Here the CDR3 reads CASSPLGTSDLYYEQYF. The CDR3 bases are TGTGCCAGCAGCCCTCTCGGGACTAGCGATTTATACTACGAGCAGTACTTC.